These T cell receptor beta chains were read from a single sample in a study of blood T cell repertoires in COVID-19. Assay: immunoSEQ multiplex PCR; the TCRdb copy retains only in-frame clones and omits some. The sample holds about 160,000 clones, about 91% seen once. The sequenced sample consisted of peripheral blood. Source of these receptors: a woman aged 60-75 years who had recovered from COVID-19. The CDR3 runs from the conserved cysteine through the conserved F or W. The order of the fields is CDR3 length, V gene, J gene, D gene, clone size, CDR3 DNA, CDR3 protein. A D gene is named only where the DNA matches it firmly. Clone size is stated in some rows and not others, as once, few, many or a class when expanded.

14	TRBV18	TRBJ2-7	NA	NA	TGTGCCAGCACCCCGACTTTGGCGTCCTACGAGCAGTACTTC	CASTPTLASYEQYF
17	TRBV28	TRBJ2-2	NA	NA	TGTGCCAGCAGTTTAGAGGAGATACTATTCAACACCGGGGAGCTGTTTTTT	CASSLEEILFNTGELFF
15	TRBV9	TRBJ2-5	NA	NA	TGTGCCAGCAGCGTCCAGGGGGCGCGGGGGGAGACCCAGTACTTC	CASSVQGARGETQYF
17	TRBV5-8	TRBJ1-2	TRBD1	NA	TGTGCCAGCAGCACCCGAGGAGGACAGGGAGGGTCCTATGGCTACACCTTC	CASSTRGGQGGSYGYTF
17	TRBV9	TRBJ1-6	NA	NA	TGTGCCAGCAGCGTATTCGGAGGGACTTCCTATAATTCACCCCTCCACTTT	CASSVFGGTSYNSPLHF
16	TRBV19	TRBJ2-7	NA	NA	TGTGCCAGTAGTATCGGCCTTCCGACAGGCTCCTACGAGCAGTACTTC	CASSIGLPTGSYEQYF
13	TRBV2	TRBJ2-5	NA	NA	TGTGCCAGCAGTGGTCCGGGAGAGAGGACCCAGTACTTC	CASSGPGERTQYF
16	TRBV3-1/TRBV3-2	TRBJ2-3	TRBD2	NA	TGTGCCAGCAGCCCGCACACCGGGGGGGGGCCAGATACGCAGTATTTT	CASSPHTGGGPDTQYF
11	TRBV18	TRBJ2-5	NA	NA	TGTGCCAGCTCAGTTAGAGAGACCCAGTACTTC	CASSVRETQYF
15	TRBV5-1	TRBJ1-1	NA	once	TGCGCCAGCAGCCCGGGGGGGCAGGGGCATTCTGAAGCTTTCTTT	CASSPGGQGHSEAFF
14	TRBV28	TRBJ1-2	NA	NA	TGTGCCAGCAGTACGGACACCACCCTCTATGGCTACACCTTC	CASSTDTTLYGYTF
15	TRBV5-1	TRBJ2-3	NA	NA	TGCGCCAGCAGGGTTATGGGGGCTGGCGCAGATACGCAGTATTTT	CASRVMGAGADTQYF
14	TRBV15	TRBJ1-4	TRBD1	NA	TGTGCCACCAGCAGAGACAGGGGGGCTGAAAAACTGTTTTTT	CATSRDRGAEKLFF
13	TRBV30	TRBJ1-6	NA	NA	TGTGCCTGTTTTGGACAGCCGGGTACACCCCTCCACTTT	CACFGQPGTPLHF
15	TRBV6-5	TRBJ1-1	NA	NA	TGTGCCAGCAGTAGGGACTTCGGTGGGAACACTGAAGCTTTCTTT	CASSRDFGGNTEAFF
13	TRBV19	TRBJ2-1	TRBD2	NA	TGTGCCAGTACCAGCGGGGAATACAATGAGCAGTTCTTC	CASTSGEYNEQFF
15	TRBV6-5	TRBJ2-2	NA	NA	TGTGCCAGCAGTCACCAGGGAAAGAACACCGGGGAGCTGTTTTTT	CASSHQGKNTGELFF
12	TRBV14	TRBJ2-3	NA	many	TGTGCCAGCAGCCACGGGAAGCATACGCAGTATTTT	CASSHGKHTQYF
15	TRBV28	TRBJ1-6	NA	NA	TGTGCCAGCAGTTTAAACGGGGGTAGGAGTTCACCCCTCCACTTT	CASSLNGGRSSPLHF
17	TRBV5-1	TRBJ2-1	TRBD2	NA	TGCGCCAGCTCCCCGGGACTAGCGGGGGGGGCGTACAATGAGCAGTTCTTC	CASSPGLAGGAYNEQFF
15	TRBV5-1	TRBJ1-4	TRBD1	NA	TGCGCCAGCAGCGGCCGGACAGGGATGAATGAAAAACTGTTTTTT	CASSGRTGMNEKLFF
15	TRBV6-5	TRBJ2-5	TRBD1	NA	TGTGCCAGCTCACCGACAGGGGCGGACGGAGAGACCCAGTACTTC	CASSPTGADGETQYF
18	TRBV11-2	TRBJ1-4	TRBD1	NA	TGTGCCAGCAGCTCGGCGGGCGGCTCCGGGACAGTTAATGAAAAACTGTTTTTT	CASSSAGGSGTVNEKLFF
16	TRBV5-1	TRBJ2-2	NA	few	TGCGCCAGCAGCTTGGGTTCGCAGGGAAACACCGGGGAGCTGTTTTTT	CASSLGSQGNTGELFF
14	TRBV2	TRBJ1-2	NA	NA	TGTGCCAGCAGCTCCCTAGAACCGAACTATGGCTACACCTTC	CASSSLEPNYGYTF
13	TRBV6-5	TRBJ2-5	TRBD2	NA	TGTGCCAGCACCGGACTAGCTGGCGAGACCCAGTACTTC	CASTGLAGETQYF
12	TRBV27	TRBJ2-7	NA	NA	TGTGCCAGCAGGGGGGGTGGGGACGCGCAGTACTTC	CASRGGGDAQYF
14	TRBV21-1	TRBJ2-7	NA	NA	TGTGCCAGCGACCCGAAGCGGGGTATATACGAGCAGTACTTC	CASDPKRGIYEQYF
15	TRBV10-1	TRBJ1-4	NA	NA	TGCGCCAGCAGTGAGTCGGGTCGTGGAGATGAAAAACTGTTTTTT	CASSESGRGDEKLFF
15	TRBV2	TRBJ2-3	NA	NA	TGTGCCAGCAGTGAAAGTTGGGCCCGCACAGATACGCAGTATTTT	CASSESWARTDTQYF
19	TRBV6-1	TRBJ2-1	TRBD2	once	TGTGCCAGCAGTGAAGTAAGGACAGGACTAGCGGGGACGGGGAATGAGCAGTTCTTC	CASSEVRTGLAGTGNEQFF
15	TRBV4-3	TRBJ2-5	NA	NA	TGCGCCAGCAGCCAAGATAGGACATACCAAGAGACCCAGTACTTC	CASSQDRTYQETQYF
13	TRBV6-4	TRBJ2-7	TRBD2	NA	TGTGCCAGCAGTGAAGTGGGGGGGGACGAGCAGTACTTC	CASSEVGGDEQYF
15	TRBV7-8	TRBJ2-1	TRBD1	NA	TGTGCCAGCAGCGTGACAGGGGGAGTCTACAATGAGCAGTTCTTC	CASSVTGGVYNEQFF
17	TRBV5-1	TRBJ1-4	TRBD1	NA	TGCGCCAGCAGCTTGGGTTCAGGGGGCAGGTCTAATGAAAAACTGTTTTTT	CASSLGSGGRSNEKLFF
16	TRBV3-1/TRBV3-2	TRBJ2-5	TRBD2	NA	TGTGCCAGCAGCACCGAGTTAGGATTGGCGGGGGGCGCCCAGTACTTC	CASSTELGLAGGAQYF
13	TRBV18	TRBJ2-5	TRBD2	NA	TGTGCCAGCTCACCAGAAGCGGGGGAGACCCAGTACTTC	CASSPEAGETQYF
14	TRBV5-1	TRBJ2-3	NA	NA	TGCGCCAGCAGCGAGGTCCCGGGCACAGATACGCAGTATTTT	CASSEVPGTDTQYF
13	TRBV3-1/TRBV3-2	TRBJ1-5	NA	NA	TGTGCCAGCGCGGGAGGGGCGGCCCAGCCCCAGCATTTT	CASAGGAAQPQHF
16	TRBV5-4	TRBJ1-1	TRBD1	few	TGTGCCAGCAGCTTCCGGACAGGGTCATTTAGATCTGAAGCTTTCTTT	CASSFRTGSFRSEAFF
15	TRBV6-2/TRBV6-3	TRBJ1-6	NA	NA	TGTGCCAGCAGTTACCCGGGAAACAGGGAATCACCCCTCCACTTT	CASSYPGNRESPLHF
17	TRBV9	TRBJ1-1	TRBD1	NA	TGTGCCAGCAGCATTCCTCCAACAGGGGATGGGTTCACTGAAGCTTTCTTT	CASSIPPTGDGFTEAFF
15	TRBV30	TRBJ2-7	NA	few	TGTGCCTGGAGTACAGGGATCGGCGTGACCTACGAGCAGTACTTC	CAWSTGIGVTYEQYF
16	TRBV7-2	TRBJ2-3	TRBD2	NA	TGTGCCAGCAGCTATCCGGGACTAGGGAGCACAGATACGCAGTATTTT	CASSYPGLGSTDTQYF
14	TRBV18	TRBJ2-7	TRBD1	NA	TGTGCCAGCTCACCCCCGGGACAGGGTGCTTGGCAGTACTTC	CASSPPGQGAWQYF
15	TRBV28	TRBJ1-2	TRBD1	NA	TGTGCCAGCGGGGGACAGGCTCCCACTTTGGGTGGCTACACCTTC	CASGGQAPTLGGYTF
13	TRBV12-3/TRBV12-4	TRBJ2-1	NA	NA	TGTGCCAGCAGCCCCAGGGGCTACAATGAGCAGTTCTTC	CASSPRGYNEQFF
12	TRBV21-1	TRBJ2-5	NA	NA	TGTGCCAGCAGCAAAGGAGGGGAGACCCAGTACTTC	CASSKGGETQYF
15	TRBV28	TRBJ1-5	NA	NA	TGTGCCAGCAGCTTTCTGGGCCTTACCAATCAGCCCCAGCATTTT	CASSFLGLTNQPQHF